This TCR beta chain emerged from a study of blood T cell repertoires in COVID-19. At the level of the study: Acute and convalescent COVID-19 specimens originated in the United States, Italy and Spain.

V dropped 5 bases and J dropped 1 base, with 8 bases sitting between them. Looked up from germline, CDR1 is SGHTA and CDR2 is FQGNSA. The CDR3 length is 13 residues. In the original workflow: Counts of nucleated cells, estimated from reference gene primer amplification, were obtained. Assay: immunoSEQ multiplex PCR; the TCRdb copy retains only in-frame clones and omits some. The D gene and trimming were derived from the DNA, and the V and J assignments and clone size from that table. The sample yields roughly 260,000 clones, about 89% seen once. The sample consisted of peripheral blood. The TCR was taken from a man between 40 and 49 years old who had recovered from COVID-19. The V and J genes are TRBV7-2 and TRBJ1-1; D gene unclear. The CDR3 loop is CASSIHQNTEAFF. The CDR3 coding sequence is TGTGCCAGCAGCATACACCAGAACACTGAAGCTTTCTTT.